The 18 T cell receptor beta chains below come from one sample, sequenced in a study of human T cells and chemical hapten exposure. Noted time point: healthy volunteer bleed at 6 weeks. RNA extraction used unfractionated whole blood as the source of total RNA. TCRdb used MiXCR to reprocess the RACE reads, holding one entry per CDR3 protein. This sample has 44,000 or so distinct CDR3 sequences, with about 4% found just once. Sequencing used whole blood. These TCRs come from a human donor in good health. Some clones in this sample may be carry-over from other donors' samples.

A few counts support this clonotype. The V call is TRBV6-5, the J call TRBJ2-3; 10 bases are a match to TRBD1. The CDR3 loop spans 16 amino acids. Trimming at V came to 5 bases and at J to 6 bases, leaving 11 bases not matched to a gene. The germline V gene has CDR1 MNHEY and CDR2 SVGAGI. CDR3 sequence reads: CASSHPRDRGRDTQYF. CDR3 nucleotide sequence: TGTGCCAGCAGTCACCCGAGGGACAGGGGAAGGGATACGCAGTATTTT.

This clonotype was recorded many times. V usage is TRBV10-3 and J usage is TRBJ2-7; TRBD2 aligns across 10 bases. The CDR3 has 14 amino acids. After removal of 2 bases from V and 2 bases from J, the junction contained 0 bases not matched to a gene. CDR1 is ENHRY and CDR2 is SYGVKD in the germline V gene. In DNA form, the CDR3 reads TGTGCCATCAGTGAGGGACTAGCGGCCTACGAGCAGTACTTC. Protein product: CAISEGLAAYEQYF.

This clonotype has a count of ten or more. The rearrangement uses TRBV25-1 and TRBJ2-7, with 8 bases matching TRBD2. This CDR3 contains 12 residues. The germline V gene encodes CDR1 MGHDK and CDR2 SYGVNS. Trimming took 1 base from V and 9 from J; bases not matched to a gene: 2. The CDR3 DNA is TGTGCCAGCAGTGAATCGGGGGGGGGGCAGTACTTC. Translation: CASSESGGGQYF.

The J gene is TRBJ1-1, the V gene TRBV20-1, with a weak D call TRBD1 (6 bases). CDR3 length: 16 residues. Germline V lookup: CDR1 DFQATT, CDR2 SNEGSKA (reference sequence). Trimming removed 1 base at V and 2 bases at J, with 17 bases between. In DNA, the CDR3 is TGCAGTGCTAGAGGTTTGGTTGGAGGGGGAAACACTGAAGCTTTCTTT. Encoded protein: CSARGLVGGGNTEAFF.

This clonotype came up many times. This chain links TRBV2 with TRBJ2-2; 8 nucleotides line up with TRBD2. CDR3 length: 16 amino acids. Looked up from germline, CDR1 is SNHLY and CDR2 is FYNNEI. The J segment lost 1 base and the V segment lost 3 bases, leaving 4 bases of the junction unmatched. The CDR3 DNA sequence: TGTGCCAGCAGTGATGATCTAGCGGGGAACACCGGGGAGCTGTTTTTT. Translated: CASSDDLAGNTGELFF.

Concerning this clonotype itself: A much larger clone differs by one base, so this may be a read error. The chain has TRBV11-2 and TRBJ2-3; D perhaps matches TRBD1 (5 bases). The CDR3 is 15 amino acids. Germline CDR1 and CDR2: SGHAT and FQNNGV. Between the trimmed V and J ends, which lost 2 bases and 4 bases, there was a span of 13 bases. In nucleotides, the CDR3 is TGTGCCAGCAGCTTAAAGGGGTATCGGGCAGATACGCAGTATTTT. This gives the protein CASSLKGYRADTQYF.

The V call is TRBV30, the J call TRBJ1-1, with a weak D call TRBD1 (5 bases). V was cut by 8 bases and J by 0 bases, with 16 bases left in between. CDR3 length equals 14 residues. In germline, CDR1 is GTSNPN, CDR2 SVGIG (reference sequence). CDR3 bases: TGTGCCGGTCGAAGACAGTTAATGAACACTGAAGCTTTCTTT. Protein sequence: CAGRRQLMNTEAFF.

This clonotype occurred many times. The rearrangement uses TRBV6-6 and TRBJ2-1, with D possibly called TRBD1 or TRBD2 (5 bases each). The CDR3 covers 15 residues. Germline lookup yields CDR1 MNHNY and CDR2 SVGAGI (reference sequence). V lost 5 bases and J 4 bases, leaving 15 bases between the germline ends. CDR3 DNA: TGTGCCAGCAGTCCCCCCCGAGGGGTATACAATGAGCAGTTCTTC. Amino acids: CASSPPRGVYNEQFF.

This clonotype was counted ten times or more. The rearrangement links TRBV28 to TRBJ2-1; TRBD2 agrees at 12 bases. Germline V gene data show CDR1 as MDHEN and CDR2 as SYDVKM. CDR3 size: 17 residues. Germline trimming cut 0 bases from V and 4 bases from J; bases unmatched to any gene: 4. This CDR3 is CASSLWRTSGTYNEQFF. CDR3 nucleotides: TGTGCCAGCAGTTTATGGAGGACTAGCGGGACTTACAATGAGCAGTTCTTC.

This clonotype was seen many times. The chain carries TRBV6-5 and TRBJ1-6; tentatively, D is TRBD1 (6 bases). This CDR3 has 16 residues. V was clipped by 0 bases and J by 6 bases, with 12 bases between them. Per the germline V gene, CDR1 is MNHEY and CDR2 is SVGAGI. CDR3 coding DNA: TGTGCCAGCAGTTACTCAACAGGGTGGGTTAATTCACCCCTCCACTTT. Its translation: CASSYSTGWVNSPLHF.

This clonotype has ten or more counts. The chain is built from TRBV27 and TRBJ2-7; no clear D gene. Germline V lookup: CDR1 MNHEY, CDR2 SMNVEV (reference sequence). This CDR3 has 13 residues. Trimming stripped 5 bases from V and 0 bases from J, with 8 bases between. CDR3 nucleotides: TGTGCCAGCAGTGCCCCCATCTCCTACGAGCAGTACTTC. Protein product: CASSAPISYEQYF.

There are a few counts of this clonotype. The J gene is TRBJ1-5, the V gene TRBV28; D is ambiguous. V lost 5 bases and J lost 7, with 24 bases in between. The germline gives CDR1 MDHEN, CDR2 SYDVKM. CDR3 length: 17 amino acids. The chain's CDR3 is CASSPPRTRAIRQPQHF. CDR3 nucleotides: TGTGCCAGCAGTCCCCCCCGAACGAGAGCCATACGGCAGCCCCAGCATTTT.

At least ten counts were recorded for this clonotype. The chain recombines TRBV11-2 with TRBJ2-1, with 9 bases aligning to TRBD2. The CDR3 sequence is 19 residues long. CDR1 and CDR2 from the germline V gene are SGHAT and FQNNGV. The V segment lost 4 bases and the J segment 1 base; nucleotides outside the gene matches: 14. The CDR3 protein is CASSSPGTSQTFSYNEQFF. In nucleotides, the CDR3 is TGTGCCAGCAGCTCCCCCGGGACTAGCCAAACCTTTTCCTACAATGAGCAGTTCTTC.

This clonotype has a count of ten or more. This chain connects TRBV18 to TRBJ1-2, with D hard to call. CDR1 is KGHSH and CDR2 is LQKENI in the germline V gene. This CDR3 is built from 12 residues. V lost 5 bases and J 4 bases, leaving 8 bases between the germline ends. CDR3 amino acids: CASSGSLYGYTF. For the CDR3, the DNA is TGTGCCAGCTCAGGATCTCTCTATGGCTACACCTTC.

This clonotype was detected only a few times. This chain uses TRBV27 with TRBJ2-5; 14 nucleotides line up with TRBD2. The CDR3 length is 16 residues. The ends lost 4 bases at V and 2 bases at J; junction bases unmatched: 3. Looked up from germline, CDR1 is MNHEY and CDR2 is SMNVEV (reference sequence). The CDR3 DNA sequence: TGTGCCAGCAGTTATGGGACTAGCGGGAGTCAAGAGACCCAGTACTTC. Translating gives CASSYGTSGSQETQYF.

This clonotype occurred many times. V and J are TRBV20-1 and TRBJ2-7; unclear D gene. V was clipped by 6 bases and J by 2 bases, with 11 bases between them. The CDR3 sequence is 12 residues long. Germline lookup yields CDR1 DFQATT and CDR2 SNEGSKA (reference sequence). The CDR3 region is CSATGYPYEQYF. The CDR3 nucleotides read TGCAGTGCAACTGGGTACCCCTACGAGCAGTACTTC.

This clonotype showed up many times. V and J are TRBV6-1 and TRBJ2-7; 8 bases line up with TRBD1. Germline lookup yields CDR1 MNHNS and CDR2 SASEGT. J lost 1 base, V lost 8 bases, and 10 bases had no gene match. The CDR3 extends over 15 amino acids. DNA for the CDR3: TGTGCCAGCGCCCCCCGGACAGGGAGGTCCTACGAGCAGTACTTC. Translation gives CASAPRTGRSYEQYF.

This clonotype has a count of ten or more. This sequence joins TRBV12-3 or TRBV12-4 and TRBJ2-7; a weak D match, TRBD2 (6 bases). V lost 2 bases and J 4 bases, leaving 9 bases between the germline ends. This CDR3 is built from 13 residues. The CDR3 DNA reads TGTGCCAGCAGTTTACGGCTAGCGTACGAGCAGTACTTC. This translates into CASSLRLAYEQYF.